What follows is one TCR beta chain and its context. With 4 bases removed from V and 8 bases from J, the gap between germline ends came to 9 bases. CDR3 length equals 13 residues. Germline V CDR1 and CDR2: SGHTA, FQGTGA. Clones were read by immunoSEQ multiplex PCR, and TCRdb kept only the in-frame ones, dropping some. The data contain roughly 34,000 clones, 86% of them singletons. The sample originates from a study of control samples from healthy donors and cancer patients. Sample: PBMCs. The sequence was collected from a woman aged 40-49 years with lung cancer. The chain couples TRBV7-3 to TRBJ1-6, with a weak D call TRBD1 (5 bases). The CDR3 nucleotides read TGTGCCAGCAGCTATATGGGGGATTCACCCCTCCACTTT. This encodes CASSYMGDSPLHF.